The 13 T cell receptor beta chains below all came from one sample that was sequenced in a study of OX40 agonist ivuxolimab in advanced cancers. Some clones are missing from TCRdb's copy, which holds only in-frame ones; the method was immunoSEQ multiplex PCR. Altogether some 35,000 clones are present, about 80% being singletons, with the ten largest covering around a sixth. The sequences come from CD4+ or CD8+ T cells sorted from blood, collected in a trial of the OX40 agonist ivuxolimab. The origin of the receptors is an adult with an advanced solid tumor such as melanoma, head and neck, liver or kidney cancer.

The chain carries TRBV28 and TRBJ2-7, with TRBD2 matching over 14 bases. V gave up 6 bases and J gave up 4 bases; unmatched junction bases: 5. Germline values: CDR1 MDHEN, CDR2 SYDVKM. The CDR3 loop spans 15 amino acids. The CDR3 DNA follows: TGTGCCAGCAGACTGACTAGCGGGAGGGGTTACGAGCAGTACTTC. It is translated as CASRLTSGRGYEQYF.

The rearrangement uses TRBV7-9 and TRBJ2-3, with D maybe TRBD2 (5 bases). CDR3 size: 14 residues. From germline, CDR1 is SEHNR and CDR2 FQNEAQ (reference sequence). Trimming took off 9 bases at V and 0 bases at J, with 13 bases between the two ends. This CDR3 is CASGRRASTDTQYF. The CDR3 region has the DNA TGTGCCAGTGGGCGGCGGGCCAGCACAGATACGCAGTATTTT. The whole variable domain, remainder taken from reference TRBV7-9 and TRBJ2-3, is DTGVSQNPRHKITKRGQNVTFRCDPISEHNRLYWYRQTLGQGPEFLTYFQNEAQLEKSRLLSDRFSAERPKGSFSTLEIQRTEQGDSAMYLCASGRRASTDTQYFGPGTRLTVL.

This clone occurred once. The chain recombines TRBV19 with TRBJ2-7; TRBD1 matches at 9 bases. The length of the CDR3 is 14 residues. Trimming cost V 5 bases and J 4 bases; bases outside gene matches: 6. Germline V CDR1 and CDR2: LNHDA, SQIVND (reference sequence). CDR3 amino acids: CASSVGQGYYEQYF. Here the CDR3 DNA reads TGTGCCAGTAGTGTGGGACAGGGATATTACGAGCAGTACTTC. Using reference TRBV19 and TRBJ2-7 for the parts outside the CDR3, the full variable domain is DGGITQSPKYLFRKEGQNVTLSCEQNLNHDAMYWYRQDPGQGLRLIYYSQIVNDFQKGDIAEGYSVSREKKESFPLTVTSAQKNPTAFYLCASSVGQGYYEQYFGPGTRLTVT.

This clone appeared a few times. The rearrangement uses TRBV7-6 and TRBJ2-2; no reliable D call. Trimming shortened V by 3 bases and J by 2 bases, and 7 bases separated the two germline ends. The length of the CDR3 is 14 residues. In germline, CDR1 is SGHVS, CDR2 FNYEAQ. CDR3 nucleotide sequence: TGTGCCAGCAGCTTGTGGGGTAACACCGGGGAGCTGTTTTTT. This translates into CASSLWGNTGELFF.

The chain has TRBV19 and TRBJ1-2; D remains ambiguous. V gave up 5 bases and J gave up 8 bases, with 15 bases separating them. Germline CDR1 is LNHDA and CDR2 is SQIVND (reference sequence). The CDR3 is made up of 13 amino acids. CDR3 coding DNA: TGTGCCAGTAGTCTCGGCGATCCTGGGGGCTACACCTTC. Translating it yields CASSLGDPGGYTF.

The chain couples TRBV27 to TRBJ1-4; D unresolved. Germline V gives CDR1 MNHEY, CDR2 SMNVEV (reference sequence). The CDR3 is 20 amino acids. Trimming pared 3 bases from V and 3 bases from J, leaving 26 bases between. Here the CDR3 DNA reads TGTGCCAGCAGTTTGGTAATGTTTGTCGGGCAGCGGAAACCTAATGAAAAACTGTTTTTT. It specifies CASSLVMFVGQRKPNEKLFF. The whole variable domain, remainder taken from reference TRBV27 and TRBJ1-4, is EAQVTQNPRYLITVTGKKLTVTCSQNMNHEYMSWYRQDPGLGLRQIYYSMNVEVTDKGDVPEGYKVSRKEKRNFPLILESPSPNQTSLYFCASSLVMFVGQRKPNEKLFFGSGTQLSVL.

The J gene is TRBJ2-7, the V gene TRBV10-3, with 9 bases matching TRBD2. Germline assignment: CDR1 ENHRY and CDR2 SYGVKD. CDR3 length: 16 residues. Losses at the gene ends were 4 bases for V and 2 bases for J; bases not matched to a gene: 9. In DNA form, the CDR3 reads TGTGCCATCAGTGCGTCGACTAGCGGCGATCCCTACGAGCAGTACTTC. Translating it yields CAISASTSGDPYEQYF.

The CDR3 reads CASSRDPNTEAFF. Written as DNA, the CDR3 is TGTGCCAGCAGCCGTGATCCGAACACTGAAGCTTTCTTT. V gene TRBV5-4 combines with J gene TRBJ1-1; D call uncertain. The CDR3 has 13 amino acids. V shed 4 bases and J shed 1 base, with 8 bases lying between them. The germline V gene has CDR1 SGHNT and CDR2 YYREEE (reference sequence).

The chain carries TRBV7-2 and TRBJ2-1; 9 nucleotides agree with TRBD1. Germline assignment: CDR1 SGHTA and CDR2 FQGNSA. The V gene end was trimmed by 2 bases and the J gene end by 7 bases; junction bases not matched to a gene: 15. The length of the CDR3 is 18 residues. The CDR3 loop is CASSLIPIPGTGWNEQFF. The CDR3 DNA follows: TGTGCCAGCAGCTTAATACCCATACCCGGGACAGGGTGGAATGAGCAGTTCTTC.

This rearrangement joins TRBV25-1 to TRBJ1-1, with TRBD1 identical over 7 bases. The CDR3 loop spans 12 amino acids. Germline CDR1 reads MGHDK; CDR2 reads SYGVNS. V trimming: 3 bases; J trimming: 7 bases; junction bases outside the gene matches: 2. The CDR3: CASSDDRDEAFF. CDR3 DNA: TGTGCCAGCAGTGATGACAGGGATGAAGCTTTCTTT.

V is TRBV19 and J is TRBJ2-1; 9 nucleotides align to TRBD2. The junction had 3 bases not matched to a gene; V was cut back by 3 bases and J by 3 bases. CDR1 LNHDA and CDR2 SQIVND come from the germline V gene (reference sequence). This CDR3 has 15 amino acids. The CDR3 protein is CASSIGTSLYNEQFF. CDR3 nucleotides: TGTGCCAGTAGTATCGGGACTAGCCTCTACAATGAGCAGTTCTTC.

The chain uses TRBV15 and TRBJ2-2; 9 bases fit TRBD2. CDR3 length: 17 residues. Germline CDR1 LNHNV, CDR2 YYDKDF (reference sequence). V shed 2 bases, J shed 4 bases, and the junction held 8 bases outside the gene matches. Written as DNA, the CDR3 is TGTGCCACCAGCAGAATCCCCGCGGGGGGGCCCACCGGGGAGCTGTTTTTT. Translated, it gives CATSRIPAGGPTGELFF. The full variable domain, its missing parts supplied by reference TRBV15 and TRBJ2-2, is DAMVIQNPRYQVTQFGKPVTLSCSQTLNHNVMYWYQQKSSQAPKLLFHYYDKDFNNEADTPDNFQSRRPNTSFCFLDIRSPGLGDTAMYLCATSRIPAGGPTGELFFGEGSRLTVL.

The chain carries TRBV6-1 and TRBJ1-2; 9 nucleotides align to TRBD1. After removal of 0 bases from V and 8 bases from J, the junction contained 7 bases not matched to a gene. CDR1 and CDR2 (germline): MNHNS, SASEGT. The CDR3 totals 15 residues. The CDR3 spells CASSEATGGSGGYTF. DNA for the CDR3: TGTGCCAGCAGTGAAGCCACAGGGGGCAGCGGAGGCTACACCTTC.